What follows are 14 T cell receptor beta chains derived from one specimen sequenced in a study of T cells in Graves' hyperthyroidism and ophthalmopathy. Amplified regions were TCR beta CDR3 sequences from RNA transcripts. Initially, a first-round RT-PCR of the TCR CDR3 employed the HTBI primer set. TCRdb itself ran the multiplex PCR reads through MiXCR, one entry per CDR3 protein. This table holds 600,000 or so distinct CDR3 sequences, around 15% found once. Specimen: blood. The receptor set was obtained from a woman aged 25 to 39 with Graves' hyperthyroidism.

A few counts support this clonotype. The rearrangement joins TRBV6-6 to TRBJ1-4, with unresolved D. V dropped 2 bases and J dropped 0 bases, with 7 bases sitting between them. The CDR3 is made up of 15 amino acids. CDR1 is MNHNY and CDR2 is SVGAGI in the germline V gene (reference sequence). The CDR3 DNA is TGTGCCAGCAGTTACGGACGCCCAACTAATGAAAAACTGTTTTTT. Translated, it gives CASSYGRPTNEKLFF.

This clonotype has a handful of counts. The chain uses TRBV28 and TRBJ2-7; a weak D match, TRBD2 (6 bases). Trimming stripped 2 bases from V and 3 bases from J, with 14 bases between. Looked up from germline, CDR1 is MDHEN and CDR2 is SYDVKM. This CDR3 has 15 amino acids. CDR3 DNA: TGTGCCAGCAGTTTAGGGGGGTATAGGAACTACGAGCAGTACTTC. Its protein is CASSLGGYRNYEQYF.

There are many counts of this clonotype. This chain links TRBV5-1 with TRBJ2-7, with D unclear. Germline V gives CDR1 SGHRS, CDR2 YFSETQ. V lost 2 bases to trimming and J lost 1 base, with 7 bases between them. The CDR3 is made up of 13 amino acids. This CDR3 reads CASSLYVSYEQYF. CDR3 sequence (DNA): TGCGCCAGCAGCTTATACGTTTCCTACGAGCAGTACTTC.

The count of this clonotype is one. Since a much larger clone is just one base distant, this may be a read error. This rearrangement joins TRBV20-1 to TRBJ2-1; TRBD2 matches at 8 bases. Germline values: CDR1 DFQATT, CDR2 SNEGSKA (reference sequence). The CDR3 runs 14 residues. The CDR3 nucleotides are TGCAGTGCTAAAGGTGCTAGCGGGTACAATGGGCAGTTCTTC. Translation gives CSAKGASGYNGQFF.

This clonotype was detected only a few times. The chain carries TRBV7-3 and TRBJ2-3, with D possibly being TRBD2 (5 bases). The V end was cut by 3 bases, the J end by 4 bases, with 11 bases between. Germline CDR1 SGHTA, CDR2 FQGTGA. The CDR3 covers 14 residues. DNA for the CDR3: TGTGCCAGCAGCTTCGCCCCCGGGGCAGATACGCAGTATTTT. This encodes CASSFAPGADTQYF.

This clonotype has a count of ten or more. The chain couples TRBV7-2 to TRBJ2-3; D gene unclear. Germline CDR1 reads SGHTA; CDR2 reads FQGNSA. V was shortened by 5 bases and J by 4 bases, with 13 bases between the two germline ends. The CDR3 contains 14 residues. The CDR3 region is CASSPYYRADTQYF. In DNA, the CDR3 is TGTGCCAGCAGCCCTTACTATAGGGCAGATACGCAGTATTTT.

This clonotype was seen many times. The chain combines TRBV20-1 with TRBJ2-7; 14 bases fit TRBD2. The trim removed 7 bases at V and 7 bases at J, leaving 12 bases unmatched. The CDR3 runs to 15 residues. Per germline, CDR1 DFQATT and CDR2 SNEGSKA (reference sequence). The CDR3 nucleotides read TGCAGTGTTTGGCAAGGGACTAGCGGGAGTGATGAGCAGTACTTC. It translates to CSVWQGTSGSDEQYF.

This clonotype showed up just a few times. The V call is TRBV20-1, the J call TRBJ2-7; D call uncertain. The length of the CDR3 is 14 residues. The germline V gene encodes CDR1 DFQATT and CDR2 SNEGSKA (reference sequence). V lost 0 bases and J 3 bases, leaving 12 bases between the germline ends. The DNA for the CDR3 is TGCAGTGCTAGAGATCGTCGCACCGGCTACGAGCAGTACTTC. It yields the protein CSARDRRTGYEQYF.

The chain links TRBV9 to TRBJ1-1; weak D call: TRBD1 (6 bases). Germline loops: CDR1 SGDLS, CDR2 YYNGEE. This CDR3 has 16 amino acids. Deletions cut 4 bases from V and 2 bases from J, with 18 bases between. The CDR3 bases are TGTGCCAGCAGCCCCCGAACGGGGGCCATTAACACTGAAGCTTTCTTT. It is translated as CASSPRTGAINTEAFF.

This clonotype was picked up many times. The chain is built from TRBV11-3 and TRBJ1-1; the D is unclear. V lost 3 bases and J 4 bases, leaving 15 bases between the germline ends. CDR1 is SGHNT, CDR2 YENEEA, per germline. The CDR3 covers 15 residues. The CDR3 region is CASSFDRGVGTEAFF. The DNA of the CDR3 is TGTGCCAGCAGCTTTGATCGCGGGGTCGGCACTGAAGCTTTCTTT. Variable domain in full (rest from reference TRBV11-3 and TRBJ1-1): EAGVVQSPRYKIIEKKQPVAFWCNPISGHNTLYWYLQNLGQGPELLIRYENEEAVDDSQLPKDRFSAERLKGVDSTLKIQPAELGDSAVYLCASSFDRGVGTEAFFGQGTRLTVV.

This clonotype occurred many times. V gene TRBV7-8 combines with J gene TRBJ2-1, with 16 nucleotides matching TRBD2. With V trimmed by 5 bases and J by 6 bases, 7 bases remained unmatched. Per germline, CDR1 SGHVS and CDR2 FQNEAQ. The CDR3 spans 17 residues. The DNA for the CDR3 is TGTGCCAGCAGCCTGGGACTAGCGGGAGGGTTGTTCAATGAGCAGTTCTTC. Amino acids: CASSLGLAGGLFNEQFF.

The V gene is TRBV13, the J gene TRBJ2-2; 11 bases agree with TRBD2. Trimming removed 5 bases from V and 3 bases from J; junction bases left unmatched: 8. The CDR3 spans 17 residues. Germline lookup yields CDR1 PRHDT and CDR2 FYEKMQ (reference sequence). The CDR3 region has the DNA TGTGCCAGCAGCCGAGCCGGACTAGCGGGTTACACCGGGGAGCTGTTTTTT. Protein product: CASSRAGLAGYTGELFF.

This clonotype occurred many times. This sequence joins TRBV7-6 and TRBJ1-1; D unclear. The CDR3 has 14 residues. Germline assignment: CDR1 SGHVS and CDR2 FNYEAQ. Trimming stripped 8 bases from V and 1 base from J, with 14 bases between. The CDR3 loop reads CASSPPGGNTEAFF. CDR3 DNA: TGTGCCAGCTCACCACCGGGTGGGAACACTGAAGCTTTCTTT.

This clonotype turned up a few times. This rearrangement joins TRBV19 to TRBJ1-5; weak D call: TRBD1 (6 bases). V dropped 3 bases and J dropped 7 bases, with 16 bases sitting between them. Germline CDR1 is LNHDA and CDR2 is SQIVND (reference sequence). The CDR3 is 15 amino acids. CDR3 nucleotide sequence: TGTGCCAGTAGTATGTTTTGGGGCGGGGGCCAGCCCCAGCATTTT. It specifies CASSMFWGGGQPQHF.